This T cell receptor (beta chain) stems from a study of beta chain features in type 1 diabetes. Expressed TCRB transcripts were sequenced after all isolated RNA was converted to cDNA. Sequencing used immunoSEQ multiplex PCR; TCRdb keeps in-frame clones, though not all of them. The sample includes around 500,000 clones, about 10% of them seen just once. The source of this sequence is a young woman in good health. Input material: naive CD4+ T cells from blood.

The CDR3 DNA follows: TGTGCCAGCAGCTTAGGGGATGCGGAGACCCAGTACTTC. The encoded protein is CASSLGDAETQYF. The chain carries TRBV5-4 and TRBJ2-5; perhaps TRBD1 as D (5 bases). Germline CDR1 SGHNT, CDR2 YYREEE (reference sequence). The CDR3 contains 13 residues. V lost 2 bases to trimming and J lost 5 bases, with 10 bases between them.